A single sample is the source of the 17 T cell receptor beta chains below, sequenced in a study of technical replicates of blood from several donors. The table came from immunoSEQ multiplex PCR; TCRdb's copy has only in-frame clones and leaves some out. The table has around 70,000 clones, roughly 97% seen once; the top ten hold 0.2% to 0.25%. What was sequenced was T cells isolated from PBMCs. The receptors come from a human donor in good health.

The gene calls are TRBV7-2 and TRBJ2-2, with D perhaps TRBD1 (6 bases). CDR3 length equals 16 residues. CDR1 and CDR2 (germline): SGHTA, FQGNSA. The ends were cut back, 3 bases at V and 2 bases at J, with 13 bases in the middle. The CDR3, as DNA: TGTGCCAGCAGCTTCTCCGGGACACCTAACACCGGGGAGCTGTTTTTT. Translating gives CASSFSGTPNTGELFF.

The CDR3 DNA is TGTGCCAGCAGGTACGGGGGACAGTCTTCCTACGAGCAGTACTTC. The encoded protein is CASRYGGQSSYEQYF. The rearrangement uses TRBV27 and TRBJ2-7, with D possibly matching TRBD1 (7 bases). V dropped 6 bases and J dropped 1 base, with 16 bases sitting between them. Germline CDR1 is MNHEY and CDR2 is SMNVEV (reference sequence). This CDR3 comprises 15 residues.

The chain uses TRBV5-1 and TRBJ2-3, with TRBD1 matching 8 bases. The CDR3 totals 16 residues. J lost 3 bases, V lost 2 bases, and 8 bases had no gene match. Germline CDR1 SGHRS, CDR2 YFSETQ. The CDR3 reads CASSFWTGTRTDTQYF. The CDR3 DNA sequence: TGCGCCAGCAGCTTCTGGACAGGGACGAGGACAGATACGCAGTATTTT.

The chain links TRBV5-6 to TRBJ1-1; no clear D gene. V lost 3 bases to trimming and J lost 4 bases, with 19 bases between them. Per the germline V gene, CDR1 is SGHDT and CDR2 is YYEEEE. This CDR3 has 16 residues. DNA for the CDR3: TGTGCCAGCAGCTCTAGATTGCTGCGATCGGGCACTGAAGCTTTCTTT. Translating it yields CASSSRLLRSGTEAFF. Full variable domain (remainder filled in from reference TRBV5-6 and TRBJ1-1): DAGVTQSPTHLIKTRGQQVTLRCSPKSGHDTVSWYQQALGQGPQFIFQYYEEEERQRGNFPDRFSGHQFPNYSSELNVNALLLGDSALYLCASSSRLLRSGTEAFFGQGTRLTVV.

The V and J genes are TRBV6-5 and TRBJ1-1; D not certain. Germline assignment: CDR1 MNHEY and CDR2 SVGAGI. The ends were cut back, 6 bases at V and 4 bases at J, with 18 bases in the middle. The CDR3 is 15 amino acids. CDR3 nucleotides: TGTGCCAGCAGAAACCTCGAGGGAGGAATCACTGAAGCTTTCTTT. It codes for CASRNLEGGITEAFF.

This sequence joins TRBV15 and TRBJ2-7, with D possibly TRBD2 on 6 matching bases. CDR1 is LNHNV, CDR2 YYDKDF, per germline (reference sequence). V dropped 1 base and J dropped 3 bases, with 10 bases sitting between them. The CDR3 covers 14 residues. CDR3 DNA: TGTGCCACCAGCAGAGTCGCGACTAGCTACGAGCAGTACTTC. Amino acids: CATSRVATSYEQYF.

This clone was recorded once. This chain links TRBV5-6 with TRBJ1-3; TRBD1 agrees at 7 bases. CDR1 is SGHDT and CDR2 is YYEEEE in the germline V gene. Trimming at V came to 5 bases and at J to 2 bases, leaving 7 bases not matched to a gene. The CDR3 runs to 15 residues. CDR3 sequence (DNA): TGTGCCAGCAGTTCAGACAGGGAAACTGGAAACACCATATATTTT. Its protein product is CASSSDRETGNTIYF.

This sequence joins TRBV5-1 and TRBJ2-2; 8 nucleotides match TRBD1. CDR3 length: 15 amino acids. Germline trimming cut 2 bases from V and 5 bases from J; bases unmatched to any gene: 5. Germline CDR1 and CDR2: SGHRS and YFSETQ. The CDR3 DNA follows: TGCGCCAGCAGCTTACCTACAGGGGGGACCGGGGAGCTGTTTTTT. This gives the protein CASSLPTGGTGELFF. The full variable domain, with the rest looked up from reference TRBV5-1 and TRBJ2-2, is KAGVTQTPRYLIKTRGQQVTLSCSPISGHRSVSWYQQTPGQGLQFLFEYFSETQRNKGNFPGRFSGRQFSNSRSEMNVSTLELGDSALYLCASSLPTGGTGELFFGEGSRLTVL.

The chain combines TRBV2 with TRBJ1-5; 10 nucleotides agree with TRBD1. The CDR3 totals 16 residues. The germline V gene encodes CDR1 SNHLY and CDR2 FYNNEI. V was clipped by 6 bases and J by 2 bases; unmatched bases: 7. The CDR3: CASSKGQGSGNQPQHF. CDR3 coding DNA: TGTGCCAGCAGCAAGGGACAGGGGAGCGGCAATCAGCCCCAGCATTTT.

This rearrangement joins TRBV7-3 to TRBJ1-1, with unresolved D. Germline loops: CDR1 SGHTA, CDR2 FQGTGA. V lost 3 bases and J lost 1, with 6 bases in between. The CDR3 runs 13 residues. The CDR3 loop reads CASSLAPNTEAFF. The CDR3 nucleotides are TGTGCCAGCAGCTTGGCACCGAACACTGAAGCTTTCTTT.

This clone has a handful of counts. V usage is TRBV7-9 and J usage is TRBJ1-3; TRBD1 matches 7 bases. The V segment lost 7 bases and the J segment 5 bases; nucleotides outside the gene matches: 8. In germline, CDR1 is SEHNR, CDR2 FQNEAQ (reference sequence). The CDR3 runs to 14 residues. The CDR3 region is CASTPLQGRNTIYF. CDR3 in DNA: TGTGCCAGCACCCCGCTACAGGGGAGAAACACCATATATTTT.

The rearrangement joins TRBV6-1 to TRBJ2-5; D remains ambiguous. CDR1 MNHNS and CDR2 SASEGT come from the germline V gene. Trimming pared 4 bases from V and 0 bases from J, leaving 9 bases between. The CDR3 extends over 14 amino acids. The CDR3 DNA is TGTGCCAGCAGTGTCCACGGTTACCAAGAGACCCAGTACTTC. Translation: CASSVHGYQETQYF.

The chain uses TRBV2 and TRBJ2-5; the D gene is possibly TRBD1 (5 bases). Per the germline V gene, CDR1 is SNHLY and CDR2 is FYNNEI. V was pared by 2 bases and J by 4 bases, with 11 bases between. This CDR3 spans 14 amino acids. Here the CDR3 reads CASSETGSRETQYF. The CDR3 region has the DNA TGTGCCAGCAGTGAAACAGGATCCCGAGAGACCCAGTACTTC.

This rearrangement joins TRBV27 to TRBJ2-5; 9 bases agree with TRBD2. Germline trimming cut 2 bases from V and 4 bases from J; bases unmatched to any gene: 20. Per germline, CDR1 MNHEY and CDR2 SMNVEV (reference sequence). There are 20 residues in the CDR3. The CDR3 nucleotides are TGTGCCAGCAGTTTACACTCAGTAGCGGGAGTGAGGATGGTCGGAGAGACCCAGTACTTC. Residues: CASSLHSVAGVRMVGETQYF.

The chain joins TRBV4-2 to TRBJ2-7; 9 bases are a match to TRBD2. V gave up 4 bases and J gave up 1 base; unmatched junction bases: 5. CDR1 and CDR2 from the germline V gene are LGHNA and YNFKEQ. The length of the CDR3 is 15 residues. The CDR3 DNA reads as TGTGCCAGCAGCCCCCTAGCGGGAAAATCCTACGAGCAGTACTTC. Protein product: CASSPLAGKSYEQYF.

Comments on this clone: One junction end does not reproduce the germline sequence, and a read error may be involved. The rearrangement joins TRBV14 to TRBJ1-1; no clear D. Looked up from germline, CDR1 is SGHDN and CDR2 is FVKESK. This CDR3 has 12 amino acids. CDR3 sequence: CASSQNPVESFF. The DNA of the CDR3 is TGTGCCAGCAGCCAGAATCCGGTTGAATCTTTCTTT.

This chain uses TRBV29-1 with TRBJ2-1; D not resolved. Germline V lookup: CDR1 SQVTM, CDR2 ANQGSEA. Trimming took off 2 bases at V and 1 base at J, with 9 bases between the two ends. The CDR3 totals 14 residues. The chain's CDR3 is CSVEYYLSYNEQFF. The CDR3 nucleotides read TGCAGCGTTGAATACTATCTGTCCTACAATGAGCAGTTCTTC.